This record covers a single T cell receptor beta chain. Living in roughly 25 US areas, the participants were between roughly 18 and 95 years of age. Cohort assignment relied on participant-reported clinical history. V was pared by 3 bases and J by 1 base, with 1 base of the junction left unmatched. The CDR3 loop spans 14 amino acids. CDR1 and CDR2 from the germline V gene are SGHAT and FQDESV (reference sequence). This specimen belongs to a study of blood T cell repertoires in COVID-19. Study context: Italy, Spain and the United States were the sources of the convalescent and acute COVID-19 samples.

Study processing details: Scientists estimated how many nucleated cells there were by amplifying reference gene primers. Measured with immunoSEQ multiplex PCR; TCRdb has only the in-frame clones, and not every one. From that table come the V and J calls and clone size; the DNA was used to work out D and trimming. The repertoire holds approximately 210,000 clones, with around 76% as singletons. V is TRBV11-1 and J is TRBJ1-1; TRBD1 matches at 8 bases. The sample taken for sequencing was PBMCs or T cells enriched from blood (not recorded which). The receptor comes from a woman aged 45-59 years with acute COVID-19. The CDR3: CASSFGTGNTEAFF. CDR3 bases: TGTGCCAGCAGCTTCGGGACAGGGAACACTGAAGCTTTCTTT.